The present TCR beta chain was sequenced within a study of blood T cell repertoires in COVID-19. Original data processing: Estimated nucleated cell counts came from reference gene primer amplification. Clones were sequenced by immunoSEQ multiplex PCR, and TCRdb holds only the in-frame ones, with some missing. That table furnishes V, J and clone size, whereas the DNA furnished D and trimming. The data show roughly 220,000 clones, roughly 84% seen once. Assignments of participants to cohorts depended upon their own reported clinical history. The V and J ends lost 0 bases and 7 bases respectively, with 18 bases between them. The CDR3 loop spans 16 amino acids. Germline V gene lookup returns CDR1 SGHTA and CDR2 FQGNSA.

The gene calls are TRBV7-2 and TRBJ1-2; D is unresolved. The clonotype comes from a woman aged 40 to 50 who had recovered from COVID-19. The specimen sequenced was PBMCs or T cells enriched from blood (not recorded which). CDR3: CASSLAAVQALSGYTF. DNA of the CDR3: TGTGCCAGCAGCTTAGCGGCAGTCCAGGCCCTCTCTGGCTACACCTTC.